The clone carrying this T cell receptor (beta chain) has just one count. The antigen is unknown. These data originate in a study of cytomegalovirus exposure and HLA in healthy donors. Study-level background: Tens of millions of unique TCRs from HLA-typed donors made up an early data release.

Regarding the study as a whole: An assumption of roughly uniform sequencing depth across donors underlay the presence/absence analyses.

Germline V CDR1 and CDR2: SGHTA, FQGTGA. The V and J ends lost 3 bases and 0 bases respectively, with 10 bases between them. The CDR3 loop spans 15 amino acids. The PCR used 60 Vbeta and 13 Jbeta primers. Libraries were prepared by immunoSEQ multiplex PCR; TCRdb keeps only in-frame clonotypes and omits some of them. In the table there are roughly 180,000 clones, roughly three quarters of which are singletons. The material sequenced was PBMCs. The chain has TRBV7-3 and TRBJ2-3; the D is unclear. This sequence was found in a woman in her forties or fifties in good health and CMV-seropositive. CDR3 coding DNA: TGTGCCAGCAGCTTGTACAGACGAAGCACAGATACGCAGTATTTT. Translated: CASSLYRRSTDTQYF.